This T cell receptor beta chain was retrieved from a study of T cell repertoires in cytomegalovirus infection. Looking at the study overall: The public TCR beta signatures pointed to both CMV infection and matching HLA type. Study-wide findings and caveats: The ex vivo response was dominated by HLA-C-restricted CMV-specific TCR beta clonotypes. Summed public TCR beta family frequency identified CMV carriers bearing the relevant HLA.

This clonotype was seen at least ten times. Its antigen remains unidentified. CDR1 is SGHVS, CDR2 FNYEAQ, per germline. The CDR3 has 14 residues. Between the trimmed V and J ends, which lost 1 base and 3 bases, there was a span of 8 bases. TCRdb reprocessed the reads via MiXCR and lists one record per CDR3 protein. The sample lists about 830,000 distinct CDR3 sequences, 30% to 35% occurring once. The V call is TRBV7-6, the J call TRBJ2-3; no reliable D call. The clonotype was recovered from a human donor in good health (CMV status not recorded). Some clones in this sample may be carry-over from other donors' samples. Sequencing was performed on cultured CD8+ T cells from PBMCs, taken from culture after CMV antigen stimulation. As DNA, the CDR3 is TGTGCCAGCAGCTTAGAATACGAGACAGATACGCAGTATTTT. It encodes CASSLEYETDTQYF.